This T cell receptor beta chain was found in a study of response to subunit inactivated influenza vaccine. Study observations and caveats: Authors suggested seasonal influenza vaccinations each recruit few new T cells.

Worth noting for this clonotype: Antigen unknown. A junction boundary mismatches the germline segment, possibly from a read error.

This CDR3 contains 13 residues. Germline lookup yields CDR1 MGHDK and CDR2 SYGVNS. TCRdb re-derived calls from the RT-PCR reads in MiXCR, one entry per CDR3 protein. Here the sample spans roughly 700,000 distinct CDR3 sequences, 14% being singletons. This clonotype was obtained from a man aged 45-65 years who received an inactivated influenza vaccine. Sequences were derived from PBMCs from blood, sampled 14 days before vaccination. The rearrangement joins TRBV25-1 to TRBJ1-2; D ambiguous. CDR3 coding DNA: TGTGCCACCAGTGGGAGAGAGAGGGAAGGCTACTCCTTC. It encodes CATSGREREGYSF.